The 30 T cell receptor beta chains listed next were all sequenced from one sample in a study of control samples from healthy donors and cancer patients. Measured with immunoSEQ multiplex PCR; TCRdb has only the in-frame clones, and not every one. The repertoire consists of over 50,000 clones, with approximately 95% occurring once and the leading ten covering approximately 1.1%. Sequencing input: blood. The source is a woman aged 18-29 years in good health.

This clone was counted a few times. The genes are TRBV4-1 and TRBJ2-3; D is perhaps TRBD2 (7 bases). The V gene lost 2 bases and the J gene lost 0 bases, with 27 bases spanning the gap. CDR1 and CDR2 from the germline V gene are MGHRA and YSYEKL. This CDR3 spans 21 amino acids. The CDR3 is CASSQPHLGKGGTRSTDTQYF. CDR3 coding DNA: TGCGCCAGCAGCCAACCCCACCTAGGGAAGGGGGGGACGAGAAGCACAGATACGCAGTATTTT.

The chain has TRBV18 and TRBJ2-2; the D gene is possibly TRBD2 (5 bases). Trimming stripped 2 bases from V and 0 bases from J, with 16 bases between. CDR3 length: 18 amino acids. Germline V lookup: CDR1 KGHSH, CDR2 LQKENI. As DNA, the CDR3 is TGTGCCAGCTCACCATTAAGGACTCCTACTTCGAACACCGGGGAGCTGTTTTTT. Its protein is CASSPLRTPTSNTGELFF.

The V call is TRBV6-4, the J call TRBJ2-6; the match to TRBD1 covers 7 bases. Germline V CDR1 and CDR2: MRHNA, SNTAGT. Unmatched junction bases numbered 1, after V lost 3 bases and J lost 2 bases. The CDR3 runs to 15 residues. CDR3 sequence (DNA): TGTGCCAGCAGTGAAGGGGGCGCTGGGGCCAACGTCCTGACTTTC. Its translation is CASSEGGAGANVLTF.

The chain is built from TRBV4-1 and TRBJ2-7; no definite D call. Trimming cost V 3 bases and J 0 bases, with 15 bases left between them. The CDR3 contains 16 residues. CDR1 MGHRA and CDR2 YSYEKL come from the germline V gene. CDR3 region: CASSHVTLGSSYEQYF. The CDR3 DNA is TGCGCCAGCAGCCATGTTACCCTTGGGTCCTCCTACGAGCAGTACTTC.

This chain uses TRBV5-1 with TRBJ1-1; tentative D call: TRBD1 (5 bases). CDR3 size: 11 residues. V was trimmed by 0 bases and J by 10 bases, leaving 7 bases between them. CDR1 SGHRS and CDR2 YFSETQ come from the germline V gene. CDR3: CASSLGDGAFF. CDR3 coding DNA: TGCGCCAGCAGCTTGGGGGACGGAGCTTTCTTT.

The chain is built from TRBV15 and TRBJ1-4; 8 nucleotides match TRBD1. From germline, CDR1 is LNHNV and CDR2 YYDKDF (reference sequence). The CDR3 extends over 14 amino acids. V shed 4 bases, J shed 6 bases, and the junction held 4 bases outside the gene matches. CDR3 loop: CATSTRTGYEKLFF. CDR3 nucleotides: TGTGCCACCAGCACCCGGACAGGGTATGAAAAACTGTTTTTT.

With respect to this clone: An end of the junction does not agree with germline; a read error may underlie this. The genes are TRBV7-7 and TRBJ2-3; 14 positions agree with TRBD2. Germline CDR1 SSHAT, CDR2 FNYEAQ (reference sequence). The length of the CDR3 is 15 residues. In DNA, the CDR3 is TGTGCTAGCAGCTTAGGGACTAGCGGGGGTAATACGCAGTATTTT. Encoded protein: CASSLGTSGGNTQYF.

The chain recombines TRBV19 with TRBJ2-2; possibly TRBD1 or TRBD2 for D (5 bases each). The germline V gene encodes CDR1 LNHDA and CDR2 SQIVND (reference sequence). The CDR3 totals 17 residues. V lost 3 bases, J lost 5 bases, and 19 bases lay in between. In DNA, the CDR3 is TGTGCCAGTAGTATGGCCCACCCCGGGGCCGTGACCGGGGAGCTGTTTTTT. Translation: CASSMAHPGAVTGELFF.

The J gene is TRBJ1-5, the V gene TRBV7-9; 8 bases agree with TRBD1. V shed 4 bases, J shed 6 bases, and the junction held 5 bases outside the gene matches. CDR1 and CDR2 from the germline V gene are SEHNR and FQNEAQ (reference sequence). The CDR3 has 14 amino acids. Here the CDR3 DNA reads TGTGCCAGCAGCTCACTACAGGGGGGTCAGCCCCAGCATTTT. It yields the protein CASSSLQGGQPQHF.

The chain recombines TRBV7-3 with TRBJ2-3; 8 nucleotides line up with TRBD2. Germline assignment: CDR1 SGHTA and CDR2 FQGTGA. CDR3 size: 16 residues. V lost 4 bases to trimming and J lost 3 bases; unmatched junction nucleotides: 9. CDR3 DNA: TGTGCCAGCAGCTCCCAGATGGCGGGGGGAACAGATACGCAGTATTTT. Translating gives CASSSQMAGGTDTQYF. The variable domain in full, completed from reference TRBV7-3 and TRBJ2-3, reads GAGVSQTPSNKVTEKGKYVELRCDPISGHTALYWYRQSLGQGPEFLIYFQGTGAADDSGLPNDRFFAVRPEGSVSTLKIQRTERGDSAVYLCASSSQMAGGTDTQYFGPGTRLTVL.

This clone was recorded once. The CDR3 region has the DNA TGCAGTGCTAGAGGCCCAGTGGGGTCTTTCTTT. Its protein product is CSARGPVGSFF. The chain has TRBV20-1 and TRBJ1-1; D gene uncertain. In germline, CDR1 is DFQATT, CDR2 SNEGSKA (reference sequence). This CDR3 region has 11 residues. Trimming took 1 base from V and 12 from J, leaving 12 bases between them.

The gene calls are TRBV7-9 and TRBJ1-1; a weak D match, TRBD1 (6 bases). CDR1 and CDR2 (germline): SEHNR, FQNEAQ (reference sequence). V dropped 1 base and J dropped 2 bases, with 17 bases sitting between them. The CDR3 is 17 amino acids. The DNA of the CDR3 is TGTGCCAGCAGCTTAGTTAGGGGGGCATTATCCAACACTGAAGCTTTCTTT. Translated, it gives CASSLVRGALSNTEAFF.

This chain connects TRBV7-8 to TRBJ2-7, with unresolved D. Germline assignment: CDR1 SGHVS and CDR2 FQNEAQ. This CDR3 region has 14 residues. V dropped 4 bases and J dropped 2 bases, with 12 bases sitting between them. CDR3 sequence reads: CASSSRTATYEQYF. The CDR3, as DNA: TGTGCCAGCAGCTCCAGGACGGCGACCTACGAGCAGTACTTC.

The chain carries TRBV5-1 and TRBJ1-1; weak D call: TRBD1 (6 bases). CDR1 SGHRS and CDR2 YFSETQ come from the germline V gene. Trimming stripped 1 base from V and 6 bases from J, with 10 bases between. The CDR3 consists of 13 residues. The CDR3 loop is CASSLTQGSEAFF. The CDR3 bases are TGCGCCAGCAGCTTGACACAGGGCTCTGAAGCTTTCTTT.

CDR3 protein: CAWSLENTEAFF. The CDR3 DNA is TGTGCCTGGAGCTTAGAAAACACTGAAGCTTTCTTT. The rearrangement links TRBV30 to TRBJ1-1; D unresolved. V lost 3 bases and J 2 bases, leaving 7 bases between the germline ends. The CDR3 loop spans 12 amino acids. In germline, CDR1 is GTSNPN, CDR2 SVGIG (reference sequence).

J is TRBJ2-1 and V is TRBV6-2 or TRBV6-3; weak D call: TRBD2 (6 bases). CDR3 length: 14 residues. CDR1 MNHEY and CDR2 SVGEGT come from the germline V gene. Trimming took 0 bases from V and 9 from J, leaving 12 bases between them. CDR3 in DNA: TGTGCCAGCAGTTACTCGGGTCGGCGGGGTGAGCAGTTCTTC. Protein product: CASSYSGRRGEQFF.

This rearrangement joins TRBV7-2 to TRBJ1-6; D is unclear. V lost 5 bases and J lost 10, with 12 bases in between. Germline V gives CDR1 SGHTA, CDR2 FQGNSA. CDR3 length: 13 amino acids. In DNA, the CDR3 is TGTGCCAGCAGCCTGAGCCCCCCGTCACCCCTCCACTTT. It translates to CASSLSPPSPLHF.

The rearrangement uses TRBV7-9 and TRBJ2-7; no clear D. Looked up from germline, CDR1 is SEHNR and CDR2 is FQNEAQ (reference sequence). Trimming pared 3 bases from V and 5 bases from J, leaving 14 bases between. This CDR3 is 14 amino acids long. The CDR3 nucleotides are TGTGCCAGCAGCTTCAGGATCAGTAGAGACGAGCAGTACTTC. As protein: CASSFRISRDEQYF.

This sequence joins TRBV20-1 and TRBJ1-1; D not certain. V dropped 4 bases and J dropped 4 bases, with 7 bases sitting between them. This CDR3 comprises 11 residues. The V gene's germline CDR1 is DFQATT and CDR2 SNEGSKA (reference sequence). CDR3 region: CSAKGLTEAFF. CDR3 bases: TGCAGTGCTAAAGGTCTCACTGAAGCTTTCTTT.

This clone was counted a single time. The chain has TRBV19 and TRBJ2-3; weak D call: TRBD1 (5 bases). Germline V CDR1 and CDR2: LNHDA, SQIVND (reference sequence). V was clipped by 6 bases and J by 2 bases, with 12 bases between them. The CDR3 runs 14 residues. CDR3 DNA: TGTGCCAGTAGCCGGACACTTATCACAGATACGCAGTATTTT. It specifies CASSRTLITDTQYF.

This chain uses TRBV9 with TRBJ2-7; D is possibly TRBD1 (5 bases). Trimming stripped 0 bases from V and 5 bases from J, with 15 bases between. Germline values: CDR1 SGDLS, CDR2 YYNGEE. The CDR3 has 15 amino acids. DNA for the CDR3: TGTGCCAGCAGCGTAGGGCGGCAGGGTGGGCACGAGCAGTACTTC. Its protein is CASSVGRQGGHEQYF. The whole variable domain, remainder taken from reference TRBV9 and TRBJ2-7, is DSGVTQTPKHLITATGQRVTLRCSPRSGDLSVYWYQQSLDQGLQFLIQYYNGEERAKGNILERFSAQQFPDLHSELNLSSLELGDSALYFCASSVGRQGGHEQYFGPGTRLTVT.

J is TRBJ1-2 and V is TRBV7-2; D remains ambiguous. From germline, CDR1 is SGHTA and CDR2 FQGNSA. The CDR3 length is 17 residues. The V gene lost 5 bases and the J gene lost 8 bases, with 27 bases spanning the gap. Written as DNA, the CDR3 is TGTGCCAGCAGCCCTCATCGGCTCACCCGGGGAGTAGGGGGCTACACCTTC. It is translated as CASSPHRLTRGVGGYTF.

This clone was detected once. DNA for the CDR3: TGTGCCAGTAGTTCGCTCTACGAGCAGTACTTC. Its translation is CASSSLYEQYF. The V and J genes are TRBV19 and TRBJ2-7; D unresolved. The length of the CDR3 is 11 residues. The germline V and J ends were trimmed by 5 bases and 3 bases, with 5 bases remaining between them. Germline-derived CDR1 and CDR2 are LNHDA and SQIVND (reference sequence).

The chain is built from TRBV6-1 and TRBJ1-6; 9 positions match TRBD1. V was pared by 1 base and J by 8 bases, with 3 bases of the junction left unmatched. The CDR3 loop spans 15 amino acids. CDR1 is MNHNS, CDR2 SASEGT, per germline. This chain's CDR3 is CASSEEGTGYSPLHF. The CDR3 DNA is TGTGCCAGCAGTGAAGAGGGGACAGGGTATTCACCCCTCCACTTT.

The CDR3 bases are TGTGCCATCAGTGAGTTGGGACTTTCCTCTGGAAACACCATATATTTT. Translated, it gives CAISELGLSSGNTIYF. V is TRBV10-3 and J is TRBJ1-3; the D gene is possibly TRBD1 (5 bases). CDR3 length: 16 residues. V was clipped by 1 base and J by 0 bases, with 10 bases between them. Germline-derived CDR1 and CDR2 are ENHRY and SYGVKD.

This sequence joins TRBV29-1 and TRBJ2-5, with 9 bases fitting TRBD1. The length of the CDR3 is 14 residues. Germline V gene data show CDR1 as SQVTM and CDR2 as ANQGSEA. Losses at the gene ends were 3 bases for V and 3 bases for J; bases not matched to a gene: 5. CDR3: CSVEDRGKEETQYF. The CDR3 bases are TGCAGCGTTGAGGACAGGGGCAAAGAAGAGACCCAGTACTTC.

The V and J genes are TRBV6-2 or TRBV6-3 and TRBJ1-1; 9 positions agree with TRBD1. The CDR3 length is 17 residues. The germline CDR1 and CDR2 sequences are MNHEY and SVGEGT. V was pared by 5 bases and J by 1 base, with 11 bases of the junction left unmatched. The CDR3 DNA sequence: TGTGCCAGCAGTCAGGTACAGGGGGCGGGATCGAACACTGAAGCTTTCTTT. This translates into CASSQVQGAGSNTEAFF.

The CDR3 region is CAISESGQSTEAFF. The CDR3 DNA reads TGTGCCATCAGTGAGTCGGGACAGAGCACTGAAGCTTTCTTT. The genes are TRBV10-3 and TRBJ1-1; 7 bases map to TRBD1. The CDR3 totals 14 residues. The J segment lost 4 bases and the V segment lost 0 bases, leaving 2 bases of the junction unmatched. Germline V gives CDR1 ENHRY, CDR2 SYGVKD.

The V call is TRBV11-2, the J call TRBJ2-1; 10 bases map to TRBD2. The length of the CDR3 is 15 residues. After removal of 0 bases from V and 8 bases from J, the junction contained 4 bases not matched to a gene. Germline V gene data show CDR1 as SGHAT and CDR2 as FQNNGV. This CDR3 is CASSLEAGGTDEQFF. The CDR3 nucleotides are TGTGCCAGCAGCTTAGAAGCGGGGGGGACGGATGAGCAGTTCTTC. The full variable domain, its missing parts supplied by reference TRBV11-2 and TRBJ2-1, is EAGVAQSPRYKIIEKRQSVAFWCNPISGHATLYWYQQILGQGPKLLIQFQNNGVVDDSQLPKDRFSAERLKGVDSTLKIQPAKLEDSAVYLCASSLEAGGTDEQFFGPGTRLTVL.

This sequence joins TRBV23-1 and TRBJ1-6; 7 bases map to TRBD1. TRBV23-1 is flagged as an ORF with uncertain function. The junction had 2 bases not matched to a gene; V was cut back by 0 bases and J by 3 bases. The CDR3 has 16 residues. CDR3 protein: CASSQSRQGYNSPLHF. The CDR3 DNA is TGCGCCAGCAGTCAATCCCGACAGGGCTATAATTCACCCCTCCACTTT.